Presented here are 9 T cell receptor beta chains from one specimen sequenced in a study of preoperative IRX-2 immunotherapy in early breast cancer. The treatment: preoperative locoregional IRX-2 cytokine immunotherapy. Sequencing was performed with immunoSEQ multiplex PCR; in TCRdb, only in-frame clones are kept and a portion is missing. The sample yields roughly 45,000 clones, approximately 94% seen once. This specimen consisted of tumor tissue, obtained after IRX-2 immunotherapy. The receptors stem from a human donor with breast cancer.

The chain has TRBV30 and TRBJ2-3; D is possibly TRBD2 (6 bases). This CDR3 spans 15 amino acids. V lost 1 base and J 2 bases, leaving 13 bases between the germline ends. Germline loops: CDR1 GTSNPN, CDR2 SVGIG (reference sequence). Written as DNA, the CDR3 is TGTGCCTGGAGTGATCGGGACTGGTACACAGATACGCAGTATTTT. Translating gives CAWSDRDWYTDTQYF.

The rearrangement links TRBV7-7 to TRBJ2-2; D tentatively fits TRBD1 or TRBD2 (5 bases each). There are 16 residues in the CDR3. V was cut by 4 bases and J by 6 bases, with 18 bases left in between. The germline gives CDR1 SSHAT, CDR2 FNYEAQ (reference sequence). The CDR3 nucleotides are TGTGCCAGCAGCTCTAACCGGGACCCCGGGGCCGGGGAGCTGTTTTTT. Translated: CASSSNRDPGAGELFF.

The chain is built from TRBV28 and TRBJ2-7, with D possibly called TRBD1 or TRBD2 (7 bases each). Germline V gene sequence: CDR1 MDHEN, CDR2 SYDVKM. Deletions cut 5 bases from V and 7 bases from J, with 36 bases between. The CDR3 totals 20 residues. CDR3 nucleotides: TGTGCCAGCAGTGAGGATACATACCCGCTGTCAGGGGGGGGACTATTGGAGCAGTACTTC. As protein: CASSEDTYPLSGGGLLEQYF. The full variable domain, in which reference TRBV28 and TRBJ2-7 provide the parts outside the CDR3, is DVKVTQSSRYLVKRTGEKVFLECVQDMDHENMFWYRQDPGLGLRLIYFSYDVKMKEKGDIPEGYSVSREKKERFSLILESASTNQTSMYLCASSEDTYPLSGGGLLEQYFGPGTRLTVT.

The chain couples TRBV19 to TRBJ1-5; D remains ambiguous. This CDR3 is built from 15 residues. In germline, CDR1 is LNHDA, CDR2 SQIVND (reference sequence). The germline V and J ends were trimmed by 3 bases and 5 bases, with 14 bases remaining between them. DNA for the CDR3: TGTGCCAGTAGTATTCTGGCAGTAGCTCATCAGCCCCAGCATTTT. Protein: CASSILAVAHQPQHF. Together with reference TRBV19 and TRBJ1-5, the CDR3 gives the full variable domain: DGGITQSPKYLFRKEGQNVTLSCEQNLNHDAMYWYRQDPGQGLRLIYYSQIVNDFQKGDIAEGYSVSREKKESFPLTVTSAQKNPTAFYLCASSILAVAHQPQHFGDGTRLSIL.

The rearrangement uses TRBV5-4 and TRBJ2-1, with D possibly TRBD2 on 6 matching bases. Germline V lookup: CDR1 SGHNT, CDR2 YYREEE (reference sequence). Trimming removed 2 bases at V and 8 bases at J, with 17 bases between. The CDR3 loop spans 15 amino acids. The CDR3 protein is CASSFYRDSADEQFF. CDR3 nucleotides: TGTGCCAGCAGCTTCTACCGGGACTCAGCCGATGAGCAGTTCTTC. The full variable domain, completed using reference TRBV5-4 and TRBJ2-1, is ETGVTQSPTHLIKTRGQQVTLRCSSQSGHNTVSWYQQALGQGPQFIFQYYREEENGRGNFPPRFSGLQFPNYSSELNVNALELDDSALYLCASSFYRDSADEQFFGPGTRLTVL.

DNA of the CDR3: TGTGCCAGCAGCTTAGGGTTTAGCGTACAAGAGACCCAGTACTTC. This gives the protein CASSLGFSVQETQYF. This rearrangement joins TRBV7-9 to TRBJ2-5; a possible D gene is TRBD2 (5 bases). The CDR3 is 15 residues long. Germline V lookup: CDR1 SEHNR, CDR2 FQNEAQ (reference sequence). Trimming stripped 1 base from V and 2 bases from J, with 11 bases between. The complete variable domain, with remaining parts taken from reference TRBV7-9 and TRBJ2-5, reads DTGVSQNPRHKITKRGQNVTFRCDPISEHNRLYWYRQTLGQGPEFLTYFQNEAQLEKSRLLSDRFSAERPKGSFSTLEIQRTEQGDSAMYLCASSLGFSVQETQYFGPGTRLLVL.

The CDR3 coding sequence is TGTGCCAGCAGCACCCAAGGGGATGTCTACGAGCAGTACTTC. It specifies CASSTQGDVYEQYF. The chain uses TRBV7-3 and TRBJ2-7, with a possible D match to TRBD1 (5 bases). Germline values: CDR1 SGHTA, CDR2 FQGTGA. CDR3 length: 14 amino acids. Between the trimmed V and J ends, which lost 5 bases and 3 bases, there was a span of 14 bases. Complete variable domain (other parts from reference TRBV7-3 and TRBJ2-7): GAGVSQTPSNKVTEKGKYVELRCDPISGHTALYWYRQSLGQGPEFLIYFQGTGAADDSGLPNDRFFAVRPEGSVSTLKIQRTERGDSAVYLCASSTQGDVYEQYFGPGTRLTVT.

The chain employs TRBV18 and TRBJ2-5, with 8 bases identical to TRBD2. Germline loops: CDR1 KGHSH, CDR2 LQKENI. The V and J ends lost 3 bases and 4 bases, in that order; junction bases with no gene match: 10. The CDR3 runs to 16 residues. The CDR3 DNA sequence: TGTGCCAGCTCACCGCTCCGCGGGGCGGGAGGAGAGACCCAGTACTTC. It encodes CASSPLRGAGGETQYF.

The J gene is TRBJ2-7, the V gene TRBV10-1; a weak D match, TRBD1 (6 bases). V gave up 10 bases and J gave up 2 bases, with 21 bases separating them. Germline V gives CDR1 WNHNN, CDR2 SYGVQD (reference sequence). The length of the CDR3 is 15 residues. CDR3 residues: CATTRCRDTPYEQYF. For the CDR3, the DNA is TGCGCCACCACCAGGTGCCGGGACACCCCCTACGAGCAGTACTTC.